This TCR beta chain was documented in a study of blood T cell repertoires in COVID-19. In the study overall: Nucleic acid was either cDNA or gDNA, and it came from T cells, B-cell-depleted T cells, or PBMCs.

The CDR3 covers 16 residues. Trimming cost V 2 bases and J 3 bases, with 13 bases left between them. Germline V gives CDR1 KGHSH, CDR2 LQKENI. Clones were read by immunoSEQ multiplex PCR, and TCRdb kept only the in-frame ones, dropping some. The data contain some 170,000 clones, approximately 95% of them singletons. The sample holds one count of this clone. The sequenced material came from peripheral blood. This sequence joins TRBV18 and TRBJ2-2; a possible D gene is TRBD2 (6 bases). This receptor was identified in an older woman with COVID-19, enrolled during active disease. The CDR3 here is CASSPKGPGDTGELFF. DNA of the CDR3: TGTGCCAGCTCACCAAAAGGGCCGGGGGACACCGGGGAGCTGTTTTTT.